The next 31 T cell receptor beta chains were all read from a single sample in a study of metastatic and nonmetastatic thyroid tumors. TCRdb reanalyzed the PCR reads via MiXCR. Of 30,000 to 40,000 clones listed, about 15% are singletons. Before thyroid surgery, none of the patients had received any treatment. Material for sequencing was blood. The source of these receptors is a male donor with papillary thyroid cancer or a benign thyroid nodule (not recorded which). Some clones in this sample may be carry-over from other donors' samples.

This clone was seen ten or more times. The chain uses TRBV18 and TRBJ1-3; 7 bases are a match to TRBD1. Per germline, CDR1 KGHSH and CDR2 LQKENI. With 4 bases clipped from V and 2 bases from J, the junction kept 8 bases outside the gene matches. CDR3 length: 16 amino acids. The CDR3 bases are TGTGCCAGCTCACGAGACCTACAGGGGCCTGGAAACACCATATATTTT. This translates into CASSRDLQGPGNTIYF. The complete variable domain, with remaining parts taken from reference TRBV18 and TRBJ1-3, reads NAGVMQNPRHLVRRRGQEARLRCSPMKGHSHVYWYRQLPEEGLKFMVYLQKENIIDESGMPKERFSAEFPKEGPSILRIQQVVRGDSAAYFCASSRDLQGPGNTIYFGEGSWLTVV.

This clone was counted ten times or more. The V gene is TRBV6-1, the J gene TRBJ1-5, with 9 bases fitting TRBD1. Germline-derived CDR1 and CDR2 are MNHNS and SASEGT. V dropped 0 bases and J dropped 10; count of bases not matched to a gene: 4. This CDR3 contains 14 residues. CDR3 residues: CASSEAGQGIPQHF. DNA for the CDR3: TGTGCCAGCAGTGAAGCGGGACAGGGTATTCCCCAGCATTTT.

The chain combines TRBV6-5 with TRBJ1-2, with 10 bases matching TRBD1. V shed 2 bases, J shed 2 bases, and the junction held 8 bases outside the gene matches. Germline V gives CDR1 MNHEY, CDR2 SVGAGI. The length of the CDR3 is 17 residues. The DNA of the CDR3 is TGTGCCAGCAGTTACGCCGGGACAGGGGCAGGAAACTATGGCTACACCTTC. Amino acid sequence: CASSYAGTGAGNYGYTF.

This clone was counted ten times or more. The rearrangement uses TRBV20-1 and TRBJ2-1; weak D call: TRBD2 (5 bases). The CDR3 covers 13 residues. Germline lookup yields CDR1 DFQATT and CDR2 SNEGSKA (reference sequence). V was pared by 6 bases and J by 4 bases, with 13 bases between. The CDR3 region has the DNA TGCAGTGCGTTCGGGATCCTATACAATGAGCAGTTCTTC. Translation gives CSAFGILYNEQFF.

This sequence joins TRBV5-1 and TRBJ2-3; D is undetermined. Germline assignment: CDR1 SGHRS and CDR2 YFSETQ. The CDR3 totals 16 residues. The germline V and J ends were trimmed by 1 base and 6 bases, with 18 bases remaining between them. CDR3 sequence: CASSLSPVRGIDTQYF. DNA of the CDR3: TGCGCCAGCAGCTTGAGCCCAGTCCGCGGAATCGATACGCAGTATTTT.

The sample holds many counts of this clone. The chain joins TRBV10-3 to TRBJ2-1; 7 bases line up with TRBD2. The germline V gene encodes CDR1 ENHRY and CDR2 SYGVKD. Unmatched junction bases numbered 4, after V lost 0 bases and J lost 8 bases. The length of the CDR3 is 14 residues. The CDR3 sequence: CAISESSGLYEQFF. In nucleotides, the CDR3 is TGTGCCATCAGTGAGTCTAGCGGGTTGTATGAGCAGTTCTTC.

This clone was found many times. The chain recombines TRBV10-3 with TRBJ2-5, with TRBD1 as a possible D gene (5 bases). The V and J ends lost 6 bases and 4 bases respectively, with 12 bases between them. Germline CDR1 and CDR2: ENHRY and SYGVKD. The CDR3 extends over 13 amino acids. The CDR3 is CAISADRGETQYF. The CDR3, as DNA: TGTGCCATCAGCGCAGACAGAGGAGAGACCCAGTACTTC.

In its sample, this clone is medium-sized (0.01 to 0.1%). The CDR3: CASSPRTSGTYEQYF. As DNA, the CDR3 is TGTGCCAGCAGCCCAAGGACTAGCGGCACCTACGAGCAGTACTTC. The chain links TRBV2 to TRBJ2-7, with 10 positions matching TRBD2. The trim removed 6 bases at V and 2 bases at J, leaving 7 bases unmatched. The CDR3 has 15 residues. Germline V CDR1 and CDR2: SNHLY, FYNNEI. The full variable domain, in which reference TRBV2 and TRBJ2-7 provide the parts outside the CDR3, is EPEVTQTPSHQVTQMGQEVILRCVPISNHLYFYWYRQILGQKVEFLVSFYNNEISEKSEIFDDQFSVERPDGSNFTLKIRSTKLEDSAMYFCASSPRTSGTYEQYFGPGTRLTVT.

This clone came up many times. The chain uses TRBV20-1 and TRBJ2-3, with TRBD2 matching 10 bases. Trimming took 1 base from V and 4 from J; bases not matched to a gene: 17. Per germline, CDR1 DFQATT and CDR2 SNEGSKA (reference sequence). CDR3 length: 19 amino acids. CDR3 nucleotides: TGCAGTGCTAGAGTCCTTGGGGCTAGCGGGAGTGATAGAGCAGATACGCAGTATTTT. It yields the protein CSARVLGASGSDRADTQYF.

This clone was seen many times. The V and J genes are TRBV20-1 and TRBJ1-1, with D hard to call. Looked up from germline, CDR1 is DFQATT and CDR2 is SNEGSKA (reference sequence). Trimming pared 5 bases from V and 2 bases from J, leaving 18 bases between. This CDR3 is 15 amino acids long. The CDR3 DNA is TGCAGTGCTGGAGGTTCTAGGGCGGGAAACACTGAAGCTTTCTTT. This encodes CSAGGSRAGNTEAFF.

The chain combines TRBV19 with TRBJ1-2, with TRBD1 matching 9 bases. V gave up 6 bases and J gave up 3 bases; unmatched junction bases: 2. The germline gives CDR1 LNHDA, CDR2 SQIVND (reference sequence). CDR3 length: 13 residues. The CDR3 loop reads CASSRDRDYGYTF. As DNA, the CDR3 is TGTGCCAGTAGCAGGGACAGGGACTATGGCTACACCTTC.

This clone appeared a few times. A much larger clone differs by one base, so this may be a read error. Distinct nucleotide sequences in the sample also encode this CDR3. The genes are TRBV5-6 and TRBJ2-1; the D call may be TRBD1 or TRBD2 (6 bases each). The V end was cut by 1 base, the J end by 4 bases, with 12 bases between. CDR1 and CDR2 from the germline V gene are SGHDT and YYEEEE. The CDR3 contains 15 residues. The chain's CDR3 is CASSLWGAGYNEQFF. In nucleotides, the CDR3 is TGTGCCAGCAGCTTGTGGGGGGCAGGATACAATGAGCAGTTCTTC.

At least ten counts were recorded for this clone. This sequence joins TRBV6-2 or TRBV6-3 and TRBJ2-7; 8 bases fit TRBD1. J was trimmed by 1 base and V by 5 bases; bases with no gene match: 10. CDR3 size: 16 residues. CDR1 MNHEY and CDR2 SVGEGT come from the germline V gene. CDR3 DNA sequence: TGTGCCAGCAGTCCCCCACTCGACAGGGGTTCCTACGAGCAGTACTTC. Encoded protein: CASSPPLDRGSYEQYF.

This clone appeared many times. In DNA, the CDR3 is TGTGCCAGCAGCCCCGGCTACGAGCAGTACTTC. It yields the protein CASSPGYEQYF. The chain links TRBV14 to TRBJ2-7; no clear D gene. CDR1 and CDR2 from the germline V gene are SGHDN and FVKESK. V was pared by 4 bases and J by 3 bases, with 4 bases between. The CDR3 covers 11 residues. The complete variable domain, with remaining parts taken from reference TRBV14 and TRBJ2-7, reads EAGVTQFPSHSVIEKGQTVTLRCDPISGHDNLYWYRRVMGKEIKFLLHFVKESKQDESGMPNNRFLAERTGGTYSTLKVQPAELEDSGVYFCASSPGYEQYFGPGTRLTVT.

This clone was counted a few times. An end of the junction does not agree with germline; a read error may underlie this. V usage is TRBV6-1 and J usage is TRBJ2-1; D not resolved. The CDR3 sequence is 12 residues long. CDR1 MNHNS and CDR2 SASEGT come from the germline V gene. The CDR3 is CAISESGHEQFF. CDR3 DNA sequence: TGCGCCATCAGTGAAAGTGGCCATGAGCAGTTCTTC.

This clone was found many times. The genes are TRBV28 and TRBJ2-1, with a possible D match to TRBD2 (5 bases). CDR3 length equals 15 residues. Per germline, CDR1 MDHEN and CDR2 SYDVKM. Trimming cost V 9 bases and J 0 bases, with 15 bases left between them. The CDR3 coding sequence is TGTGCCAGTAACCCCCCGGGATACTCCTACAATGAGCAGTTCTTC. Amino acids: CASNPPGYSYNEQFF.

This clone came up many times. This sequence joins TRBV6-1 and TRBJ2-7; 9 bases agree with TRBD1. The CDR3 consists of 17 residues. After removal of 5 bases from V and 5 bases from J, the junction contained 16 bases not matched to a gene. Germline-derived CDR1 and CDR2 are MNHNS and SASEGT. DNA for the CDR3: TGTGCCAGCAGTCACAGAGTTCGACAGGGGGTTATCAACGAGCAGTACTTC. It codes for CASSHRVRQGVINEQYF.

This clone has ten or more counts. The gene calls are TRBV25-1 and TRBJ1-2; D unresolved. Trimming stripped 2 bases from V and 6 bases from J, with 13 bases between. From germline, CDR1 is MGHDK and CDR2 SYGVNS. This CDR3 region has 14 residues. The CDR3 sequence: CASSEGGRRHGYTF. The CDR3, as DNA: TGTGCCAGCAGTGAAGGAGGCAGGAGGCATGGCTACACCTTC.

In this sample, this clone turned up a few times. The chain couples TRBV6-5 to TRBJ2-7; 12 bases map to TRBD2. Trimming cost V 4 bases and J 7 bases; bases outside gene matches: 17. CDR1 is MNHEY, CDR2 SVGAGI, per germline. There are 18 residues in the CDR3. CDR3 bases: TGTGCCAGCAGTTCCGGGACTGCCGGACTAGCGGGATCTGGTGAGCAGTACTTC. Protein product: CASSSGTAGLAGSGEQYF.

This clone was detected many times. The chain uses TRBV5-1 and TRBJ2-7; TRBD2 matches 13 bases. Trimming removed 4 bases from V and 6 bases from J; junction bases left unmatched: 4. The CDR3 loop spans 14 amino acids. Germline CDR1 and CDR2: SGHRS and YFSETQ. The DNA for the CDR3 is TGCGCCAGCAGCCGGACTAGCGGGAGCTTCGAGCAGTACTTC. It yields the protein CASSRTSGSFEQYF.

The table lists this clone with many counts. The chain's CDR3 is CASSLEPNLTPLHF. CDR3 in DNA: TGTGCCAGCAGTTTAGAACCTAACTTGACACCCCTCCACTTT. The rearrangement links TRBV12-3 or TRBV12-4 to TRBJ1-6; D not resolved. The CDR3 covers 14 residues. V lost 1 base to trimming and J lost 11 bases, with 12 bases between them.

This clone was recorded at least ten times. This chain connects TRBV20-1 to TRBJ2-1; TRBD2 aligns across 9 bases. CDR1 is DFQATT, CDR2 SNEGSKA, per germline (reference sequence). There are 14 residues in the CDR3. V lost 3 bases and J lost 7; bases outside the gene matches: 7. The CDR3 here is CSASRREGKNEQFF. The CDR3, as DNA: TGCAGTGCTAGTAGGCGGGAGGGTAAAAATGAGCAGTTCTTC.

This clone was recorded at least ten times. The chain employs TRBV5-1 and TRBJ1-1, with a possible D match to TRBD1 (5 bases). Germline V CDR1 and CDR2: SGHRS, YFSETQ. Deletions cut 0 bases from V and 3 bases from J, with 6 bases between. The CDR3 consists of 13 residues. The CDR3 DNA follows: TGCGCCAGCAGCTTGGTGGGGGACACTGAAGCTTTCTTT. It translates to CASSLVGDTEAFF. The entire variable domain, with the rest obtained from reference TRBV5-1 and TRBJ1-1, is as follows: KAGVTQTPRYLIKTRGQQVTLSCSPISGHRSVSWYQQTPGQGLQFLFEYFSETQRNKGNFPGRFSGRQFSNSRSEMNVSTLELGDSALYLCASSLVGDTEAFFGQGTRLTVV.

This rearrangement joins TRBV30 to TRBJ1-4, with TRBD1 identical over 8 bases. The germline CDR1 and CDR2 sequences are GTSNPN and SVGIG (reference sequence). This CDR3 is 16 amino acids long. With V trimmed by 5 bases and J by 0 bases, 8 bases remained unmatched. CDR3: CAWRGTGIATNEKLFF. The DNA of the CDR3 is TGTGCCTGGCGGGGGACAGGAATTGCAACTAATGAAAAACTGTTTTTT.

Regarding this clone: One end of the junction varies from germline; a read error may be responsible. The gene calls are TRBV6-2 or TRBV6-3 and TRBJ1-6; unclear D gene. From germline, CDR1 is MNHEY and CDR2 SVGEGT. This CDR3 contains 14 residues. DNA of the CDR3: TGTGCCAGCAGTTCACTGACATGGGATTCACCACTCCACTTT. It encodes CASSSLTWDSPLHF.

This clone has a count of ten or more. The chain recombines TRBV11-2 with TRBJ1-5; tentatively, D is TRBD1 (6 bases). The germline V gene has CDR1 SGHAT and CDR2 FQNNGV. The CDR3 sequence is 16 residues long. The V end lost 0 bases, the J end lost 10 bases, and 19 bases lay between the germline ends. CDR3: CASSLDQRGVGGPQHF. The CDR3 nucleotides are TGTGCCAGCAGCTTAGACCAGAGGGGGGTAGGCGGCCCCCAGCATTTT.

This clone was counted between two and nine times. Possible read error: a much larger clone is one base away. The V and J genes are TRBV5-1 and TRBJ2-5; TRBD2 matches 9 bases. The CDR3 length is 14 residues. The germline V gene encodes CDR1 SGHRS and CDR2 YFSETQ. CDR3 DNA sequence: TGCGCCAGGCGACTAGCGGAGACCCAAGATACCCAGTACTTC. Translated, it gives CARRLAETQDTQYF.

This clone was seen a few times. This chain connects TRBV27 to TRBJ2-7; no definite D call. The CDR3 is 11 amino acids. Germline V gene sequence: CDR1 MNHEY, CDR2 SMNVEV (reference sequence). Trimming took 4 bases from V and 2 from J, leaving 3 bases between them. In DNA, the CDR3 is TGTGCCAGCAGTTCTGCCTACGAGCAGTACTTC. Translation gives CASSSAYEQYF.

This clone was detected ten times or more. The CDR3 loop reads CAISDPADRVRNEQFF. The CDR3 DNA reads TGTGCCATCTCGGACCCCGCGGACAGGGTTAGGAATGAGCAGTTCTTC. V usage is TRBV10-3 and J usage is TRBJ2-1; 8 bases are a match to TRBD1. Trimming at V came to 8 bases and at J to 7 bases, leaving 16 bases not matched to a gene. Germline lookup yields CDR1 ENHRY and CDR2 SYGVKD. The CDR3 consists of 16 residues.

The chain links TRBV27 to TRBJ2-1, with D perhaps matching TRBD2 (6 bases). In germline, CDR1 is MNHEY, CDR2 SMNVEV (reference sequence). The CDR3 sequence is 15 residues long. The V and J ends lost 7 bases and 2 bases respectively, with 15 bases between them. The CDR3 is CASMLSGAPYNEQFF. The CDR3 coding sequence is TGTGCCAGCATGTTATCGGGAGCCCCCTACAATGAGCAGTTCTTC.

This clone was seen repeatedly, ten times or more. This chain links TRBV11-2 with TRBJ2-1; D is unclear. This CDR3 is built from 14 residues. Trimming took off 1 base at V and 2 bases at J, with 6 bases between the two ends. Germline V gives CDR1 SGHAT, CDR2 FQNNGV. CDR3 nucleotide sequence: TGTGCCAGCAGCTTAGGCCTAGCCTACAATGAGCAGTTCTTC. This gives the protein CASSLGLAYNEQFF.